These 8 T cell receptor beta chains originate from one sample sequenced in a study of T cell changes during pregnancy in multiple sclerosis. TCRdb's copy holds only in-frame clones and misses some; the assay was immunoSEQ multiplex PCR. The sample holds some 49,000 clones, 95% seen once. This specimen was CD8+ T cells from peripheral blood mononuclear cells, taken in the first trimester of pregnancy. These receptors came from a female donor with multiple sclerosis, enrolled in a pregnancy study.

This chain links TRBV7-9 with TRBJ2-5, with no clear D. V shed 2 bases and J shed 5 bases, with 6 bases lying between them. The CDR3 is 12 residues long. Germline values: CDR1 SEHNR, CDR2 FQNEAQ (reference sequence). CDR3 coding DNA: TGTGCCAGCAGCTTATTTCAGGAGACCCAGTACTTC. This sequence encodes CASSLFQETQYF.

The chain joins TRBV6-1 to TRBJ2-7; weak D call: TRBD2 (6 bases). In germline, CDR1 is MNHNS, CDR2 SASEGT. There are 15 residues in the CDR3. V dropped 1 base and J dropped 0 bases, with 10 bases sitting between them. The CDR3, as DNA: TGTGCCAGCAGTGAAGAGGGACTGAGCTCCTACGAGCAGTACTTC. It codes for CASSEEGLSSYEQYF.

The chain carries TRBV25-1 and TRBJ2-3; no clear D gene. The length of the CDR3 is 14 residues. In germline, CDR1 is MGHDK, CDR2 SYGVNS. V lost 5 bases to trimming and J lost 0 bases, with 9 bases between them. The CDR3 bases are TGTGCCAGCAGTACCGCGGCTAGCACAGATACGCAGTATTTT. Protein product: CASSTAASTDTQYF.

The genes are TRBV5-6 and TRBJ1-1, with D possibly matching TRBD1 (5 bases). The germline CDR1 and CDR2 sequences are SGHDT and YYEEEE. Deletions cut 3 bases from V and 3 bases from J, with 18 bases between. This CDR3 comprises 16 residues. CDR3 sequence: CASSSPSGGLDTEAFF. The CDR3 DNA is TGTGCCAGCAGCTCCCCATCGGGGGGTTTGGACACTGAAGCTTTCTTT.

This clone has just one count. The CDR3 is CASRSFDRGLDTGELFF. The CDR3 DNA sequence: TGTGCCAGCCGAAGTTTTGACAGGGGGCTTGACACCGGGGAGCTGTTTTTT. The J gene is TRBJ2-2, the V gene TRBV28; the match to TRBD1 covers 10 bases. This CDR3 region has 17 residues. V was clipped by 8 bases and J by 3 bases; unmatched bases: 12. The germline V gene encodes CDR1 MDHEN and CDR2 SYDVKM.

In this sample, this clone turned up once. V usage is TRBV4-1 and J usage is TRBJ1-5; TRBD1 is a possible D gene (5 bases). The germline V gene has CDR1 MGHRA and CDR2 YSYEKL. V was clipped by 4 bases and J by 1 base, with 8 bases between them. This CDR3 has 14 residues. CDR3 coding DNA: TGCGCCAGCAGCCCGAGACAGAGCAATCAGCCCCAGCATTTT. Its translation is CASSPRQSNQPQHF.

The gene calls are TRBV5-1 and TRBJ2-7; 7 bases fit TRBD2. With V trimmed by 4 bases and J by 3 bases, 4 bases remained unmatched. The germline CDR1 and CDR2 sequences are SGHRS and YFSETQ. CDR3 length equals 13 residues. The chain's CDR3 is CASSGRVYYEQYF. CDR3 nucleotide sequence: TGCGCCAGCAGCGGGAGGGTTTACTACGAGCAGTACTTC.

The chain couples TRBV4-1 to TRBJ1-2, with no clear D. Germline CDR1 is MGHRA and CDR2 is YSYEKL. V was trimmed by 8 bases and J by 4 bases, leaving 20 bases between them. This CDR3 comprises 15 residues. The CDR3 DNA sequence: TGCGCCAGCTTTAACCCGGGAGCAAGCAGCTATGGCTACACCTTC. Protein: CASFNPGASSYGYTF.